Presented here are 23 T cell receptor beta chains from one specimen sequenced in a study of blood T cell repertoires in COVID-19. Generated by immunoSEQ multiplex PCR, the TCRdb table keeps only in-frame clones and is missing some. The sample holds roughly 200,000 clones, 80% to 90% seen once. The sequenced sample consisted of PBMCs or T cells enriched from blood (not recorded which). The origin of the receptors is a man aged 18 to 29 with acute COVID-19.

The genes are TRBV2 and TRBJ2-7, with no clear D. The length of the CDR3 is 13 residues. V was shortened by 3 bases and J by 6 bases, with 12 bases between the two germline ends. Per germline, CDR1 SNHLY and CDR2 FYNNEI. As DNA, the CDR3 is TGTGCCAGCAGTGACCCTAGTCCCGGCGAGCAGTACTTC. Protein sequence: CASSDPSPGEQYF.

The V and J genes are TRBV12-5 and TRBJ2-1; D not certain. This CDR3 region has 13 residues. Germline CDR1 reads LGHNT; CDR2 reads FRNRAP. Trimming cost V 1 base and J 6 bases, with 7 bases left between them. The CDR3 coding sequence is TGTGCTAGTGGTTTGGGTCCCGGCAATGAGCAGTTCTTC. Translation gives CASGLGPGNEQFF.

V and J are TRBV4-3 and TRBJ2-7; D perhaps matches TRBD1 (5 bases). The CDR3 length is 14 residues. The V gene lost 0 bases and the J gene lost 7 bases, with 13 bases spanning the gap. CDR1 and CDR2 (germline): LGHNA, YSLEER. The CDR3 here is CASSQDSGHREQYF. As DNA, the CDR3 is TGCGCCAGCAGCCAAGATTCAGGGCACCGGGAGCAGTACTTC.

V usage is TRBV19 and J usage is TRBJ2-3; D might be TRBD2 (5 bases). This CDR3 contains 15 residues. V was shortened by 6 bases and J by 0 bases, with 13 bases between the two germline ends. Germline CDR1 and CDR2: LNHDA and SQIVND (reference sequence). The CDR3 region has the DNA TGTGCCAGTAGCCAAGAGCGGTTTAGCACAGATACGCAGTATTTT. Translated, it gives CASSQERFSTDTQYF.

The chain is built from TRBV7-3 and TRBJ2-7; D gene ambiguous. V was cut by 6 bases and J by 7 bases, with 7 bases left in between. Germline V lookup: CDR1 SGHTA, CDR2 FQGTGA. The length of the CDR3 is 10 residues. CDR3 amino acids: CASSNMEQYF. CDR3 nucleotide sequence: TGTGCCAGCAGTAATATGGAGCAGTACTTC.

The V gene is TRBV6-5, the J gene TRBJ2-7; a weak D match, TRBD1 (5 bases). V dropped 10 bases and J dropped 1 base, with 14 bases sitting between them. The CDR3 has 13 amino acids. The germline V gene has CDR1 MNHEY and CDR2 SVGAGI. The CDR3 coding sequence is TGTGCCACTACCGTTGACAGTTCCTACGAGCAGTACTTC. As protein: CATTVDSSYEQYF.

The genes are TRBV2 and TRBJ2-1; tentatively, D is TRBD2 (6 bases). Trimming cost V 10 bases and J 2 bases, with 24 bases left between them. In germline, CDR1 is SNHLY, CDR2 FYNNEI. There are 17 residues in the CDR3. CDR3 in amino acids: CAIAEGWTPSAYNEQFF. In DNA form, the CDR3 reads TGTGCCATCGCGGAGGGATGGACACCAAGCGCCTACAATGAGCAGTTCTTC.

CDR3 in amino acids: CASSSTAGRGAKNIQYF. CDR3 nucleotide sequence: TGCGCCAGCAGCTCGACAGCGGGCAGGGGGGCCAAAAACATTCAGTACTTC. The chain carries TRBV5-1 and TRBJ2-4, with D tentatively TRBD1 (7 bases). The germline V and J ends were trimmed by 3 bases and 1 base, with 17 bases remaining between them. This CDR3 contains 17 residues. The germline V gene has CDR1 SGHRS and CDR2 YFSETQ.

The V call is TRBV6-5, the J call TRBJ2-5, with D perhaps matching TRBD1 (6 bases). V dropped 6 bases and J dropped 2 bases, with 16 bases sitting between them. Looked up from germline, CDR1 is MNHEY and CDR2 is SVGAGI. The CDR3 spans 15 residues. The CDR3 coding sequence is TGTGCCAGCAGCCCGATAGCAGGGGCACAAGAGACCCAGTACTTC. It yields the protein CASSPIAGAQETQYF.

The gene calls are TRBV6-1 and TRBJ2-1; D perhaps matches TRBD2 (6 bases). CDR3 length equals 15 residues. V lost 2 bases and J 7 bases, leaving 15 bases between the germline ends. Germline V gene lookup returns CDR1 MNHNS and CDR2 SASEGT. In nucleotides, the CDR3 is TGTGCCAGCAGTGAATCTGCGGGAAAGGCGAATGAGCAGTTCTTC. It is translated as CASSESAGKANEQFF.

The rearrangement uses TRBV19 and TRBJ2-7; 7 bases are shared with TRBD2. Germline lookup yields CDR1 LNHDA and CDR2 SQIVND (reference sequence). The CDR3 has 15 amino acids. V shed 5 bases and J 3 bases; nucleotides not matched to a gene: 10. CDR3 DNA sequence: TGTGCCAGTAGTCATCCGGGACTATCCGTCTACGAGCAGTACTTC. Its protein is CASSHPGLSVYEQYF.

J is TRBJ1-2 and V is TRBV9, with D unclear. The CDR3 runs 13 residues. The germline gives CDR1 SGDLS, CDR2 YYNGEE. The ends were cut back, 3 bases at V and 7 bases at J, with 13 bases in the middle. This CDR3 is CASSETNRSGYTF. The CDR3 DNA is TGTGCCAGCAGCGAGACGAACCGGAGTGGCTACACCTTC.

This clone has a single count. The rearrangement uses TRBV18 and TRBJ2-5, with 9 positions matching TRBD1. Trimming at V came to 0 bases and at J to 3 bases, leaving 5 bases not matched to a gene. This CDR3 is 16 amino acids long. Germline CDR1 KGHSH, CDR2 LQKENI. The DNA for the CDR3 is TGTGCCAGCTCACCACCCGGACAGGGGTTCGAAGAGACCCAGTACTTC. Its translation is CASSPPGQGFEETQYF.

The chain is built from TRBV5-1 and TRBJ2-7, with 10 bases fitting TRBD2. This CDR3 region has 13 residues. Germline V gene lookup returns CDR1 SGHRS and CDR2 YFSETQ. Trimming removed 3 bases from V and 7 bases from J; junction bases left unmatched: 4. Written as DNA, the CDR3 is TGCGCCAGCAGCTCGACTAGCGGGCCTGAGCAGTACTTC. Its protein is CASSSTSGPEQYF.

The chain couples TRBV4-3 to TRBJ2-3; D gene uncertain. V was shortened by 4 bases and J by 4 bases, with 9 bases between the two germline ends. The CDR3 covers 13 residues. The V gene's germline CDR1 is LGHNA and CDR2 YSLEER. The chain's CDR3 is CASSPTAADTQYF. In nucleotides, the CDR3 is TGCGCCAGCAGCCCTACAGCCGCAGATACGCAGTATTTT.

This clone was counted only a few times. CDR3 in amino acids: CASGAGTGVDSQYF. The CDR3 DNA is TGTGCTAGTGGTGCCGGGACAGGCGTGGATAGCCAGTACTTC. The gene calls are TRBV12-5 and TRBJ2-5; 8 bases map to TRBD1. The V gene end was trimmed by 5 bases and the J gene end by 10 bases; junction bases not matched to a gene: 12. Per germline, CDR1 LGHNT and CDR2 FRNRAP. The length of the CDR3 is 14 residues.

This clone appeared a single time. This rearrangement joins TRBV18 to TRBJ2-5, with TRBD2 matching 10 bases. The CDR3 runs 16 residues. In germline, CDR1 is KGHSH, CDR2 LQKENI. The J segment lost 4 bases and the V segment lost 0 bases, leaving 5 bases of the junction unmatched. The CDR3: CASSPPVAGGTETQYF. CDR3 nucleotide sequence: TGTGCCAGCTCACCACCGGTAGCGGGAGGAACAGAGACCCAGTACTTC.

This clone was counted between two and nine times. The genes are TRBV5-6 and TRBJ1-6; 9 nucleotides line up with TRBD1. CDR1 and CDR2 (germline): SGHDT, YYEEEE. Trimming took 4 bases from V and 9 from J; bases not matched to a gene: 8. The CDR3 runs 15 residues. This CDR3 reads CASSQVGTGLSPLHF. The CDR3 region has the DNA TGTGCCAGCAGCCAAGTCGGGACAGGGCTTTCACCCCTCCACTTT.

The gene calls are TRBV7-8 and TRBJ1-1, with 9 bases matching TRBD1. Germline V gives CDR1 SGHVS, CDR2 FQNEAQ. This CDR3 is 18 amino acids long. Trimming at V came to 2 bases and at J to 5 bases, leaving 15 bases not matched to a gene. The CDR3 reads CASSLKSWDRDGGTEAFF. CDR3 DNA sequence: TGTGCCAGCAGCTTAAAGTCTTGGGACAGGGATGGAGGAACTGAAGCTTTCTTT.

The V call is TRBV14, the J call TRBJ2-1; 7 bases are a match to TRBD2. The CDR3 covers 17 residues. Germline lookup yields CDR1 SGHDN and CDR2 FVKESK. V gave up 1 base and J gave up 8 bases; unmatched junction bases: 14. The CDR3 DNA sequence: TGTGCCAGCAGCCAAGTGGGGGTCTGGCGGGAGAGGTATGAGCAGTTCTTC. Translation: CASSQVGVWRERYEQFF.

The rearrangement links TRBV6-5 to TRBJ1-1; the D is unclear. The CDR3 totals 13 residues. CDR1 and CDR2 (germline): MNHEY, SVGAGI. The V end lost 2 bases, the J end lost 4 bases, and 8 bases lay between the germline ends. The CDR3 bases are TGTGCCAGCAGTTACGGAGTCCCCACTGAAGCTTTCTTT. It translates to CASSYGVPTEAFF.

The count of this clone is one. The rearrangement links TRBV11-3 to TRBJ2-1; 7 bases map to TRBD2. Per germline, CDR1 SGHNT and CDR2 YENEEA. The V segment lost 4 bases and the J segment 2 bases; nucleotides outside the gene matches: 5. This CDR3 is built from 15 residues. Here the CDR3 reads CASSSLAGAYNEQFF. CDR3 in DNA: TGTGCCAGCAGCTCCTTAGCGGGTGCCTACAATGAGCAGTTCTTC.

V gene TRBV19 combines with J gene TRBJ2-1; unclear D gene. Germline CDR1 is LNHDA and CDR2 is SQIVND (reference sequence). This CDR3 has 15 amino acids. Trimming shortened V by 1 base and J by 1 base, and 8 bases separated the two germline ends. In DNA form, the CDR3 reads TGTGCCAGTAGTATAGGAGCTCTGTCCTACAATGAGCAGTTCTTC. Its protein product is CASSIGALSYNEQFF.